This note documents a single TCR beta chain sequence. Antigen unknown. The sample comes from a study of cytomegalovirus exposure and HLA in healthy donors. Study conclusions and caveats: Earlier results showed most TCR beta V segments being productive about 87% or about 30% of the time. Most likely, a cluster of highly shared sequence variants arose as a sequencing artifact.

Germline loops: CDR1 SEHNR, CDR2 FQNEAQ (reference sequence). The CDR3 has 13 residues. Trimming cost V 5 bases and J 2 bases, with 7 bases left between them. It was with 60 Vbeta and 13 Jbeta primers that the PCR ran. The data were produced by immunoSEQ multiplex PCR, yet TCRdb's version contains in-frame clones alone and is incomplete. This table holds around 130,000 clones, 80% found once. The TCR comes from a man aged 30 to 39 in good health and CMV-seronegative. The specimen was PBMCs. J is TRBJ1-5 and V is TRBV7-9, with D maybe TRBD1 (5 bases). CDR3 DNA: TGTGCCAGCAGCCCAGGGCGCAATCAGCCCCAGCATTTT. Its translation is CASSPGRNQPQHF.